The 7 T cell receptor beta chains in this list originate from one sample, sequenced in a study of T cells in Graves' hyperthyroidism and ophthalmopathy. Amplification yielded TCR beta CDR3 regions, with RNA transcripts as the source. HTBI primers were employed in a first-round RT-PCR of the TCR CDR3. TCRdb analysed the multiplex PCR reads with MiXCR anew, one entry per CDR3 protein. This table has approximately 690,000 distinct CDR3 sequences, more than 12% appearing once. The sequenced sample was blood. The receptor set was obtained from a woman aged 45-59 years with Graves' ophthalmopathy.

This clonotype was seen ten or more times. The V gene is TRBV11-2, the J gene TRBJ1-2, with D maybe TRBD1 (6 bases). The CDR3 sequence is 16 residues long. Germline V gene data show CDR1 as SGHAT and CDR2 as FQNNGV. Deletions cut 4 bases from V and 0 bases from J, with 15 bases between. CDR3 amino acids: CASSSYRVGANYGYTF. The CDR3 bases are TGTGCCAGCAGCTCCTACAGGGTGGGAGCTAACTATGGCTACACCTTC. Full variable domain (outside the CDR3, taken from reference TRBV11-2 and TRBJ1-2): EAGVAQSPRYKIIEKRQSVAFWCNPISGHATLYWYQQILGQGPKLLIQFQNNGVVDDSQLPKDRFSAERLKGVDSTLKIQPAKLEDSAVYLCASSSYRVGANYGYTFGSGTRLTVV.

This clonotype was seen a few times. The chain uses TRBV30 and TRBJ2-3; D is tentatively TRBD1 or TRBD2 (5 bases each). Germline loops: CDR1 GTSNPN, CDR2 SVGIG (reference sequence). The CDR3 covers 16 residues. V was pared by 4 bases and J by 1 base, with 18 bases between. CDR3 in amino acids: CAWTRGLWGRTDTQYF. The CDR3 region has the DNA TGTGCCTGGACCCGAGGGCTTTGGGGACGCACAGATACGCAGTATTTT.

This chain connects TRBV5-1 to TRBJ1-6; D remains unclear. The germline gives CDR1 SGHRS, CDR2 YFSETQ. The CDR3 has 14 amino acids. V lost 2 bases to trimming and J lost 15 bases, with 18 bases between them. CDR3 sequence: CASSLILTLNGLHF. The CDR3 DNA sequence: TGCGCCAGCAGCTTAATACTGACCTTGAATGGCCTCCACTTT.

This clonotype showed up many times. The V gene is TRBV5-5, the J gene TRBJ2-5; D is possibly TRBD1 or TRBD2 (5 bases each). Looked up from germline, CDR1 is SGHKS and CDR2 is YYEKEE (reference sequence). Trimming removed 2 bases from V and 5 bases from J, with 13 bases in between. This CDR3 comprises 14 residues. As DNA, the CDR3 is TGTGCCAGCAGCTTAGAGGGACGGGGCGAGACCCAGTACTTC. This sequence encodes CASSLEGRGETQYF. Full variable domain (remainder filled in from reference TRBV5-5 and TRBJ2-5): DAGVTQSPTHLIKTRGQQVTLRCSPISGHKSVSWYQQVLGQGPQFIFQYYEKEERGRGNFPDRFSARQFPNYSSELNVNALLLGDSALYLCASSLEGRGETQYFGPGTRLLVL.

This clonotype showed up many times. The chain has TRBV6-1 and TRBJ2-2, with TRBD1 as a possible D gene (6 bases). The CDR3 runs 15 residues. Trimming left V 3 bases short and J 4 bases short, with 12 bases between. In germline, CDR1 is MNHNS, CDR2 SASEGT. CDR3 loop: CASSDWGRATGELFF. CDR3 nucleotide sequence: TGTGCCAGCAGTGACTGGGGGCGCGCCACCGGGGAGCTGTTTTTT.

The rearrangement uses TRBV27 and TRBJ1-5; D gene unclear. The CDR3 runs 12 residues. V gave up 8 bases and J gave up 4 bases, with 9 bases separating them. Germline V gives CDR1 MNHEY, CDR2 SMNVEV (reference sequence). CDR3 in amino acids: CASGDYNQPQHF. The CDR3 DNA sequence: TGTGCCAGCGGAGACTATAATCAGCCCCAGCATTTT.

This clonotype has ten or more counts. The CDR3, as DNA: TGTGCCAGCAGTCAATTCGGAGGGCAGAACGAGCAGTACTTC. Protein product: CASSQFGGQNEQYF. The rearrangement links TRBV6-1 to TRBJ2-7; a possible D gene is TRBD2 (6 bases). V was shortened by 5 bases and J by 5 bases, with 16 bases between the two germline ends. CDR1 MNHNS and CDR2 SASEGT come from the germline V gene. This CDR3 contains 14 residues.